Shown below are 8 T cell receptor beta chains from a single sample sequenced in a study of shared clonotypes between healthy human individuals. The table came from immunoSEQ multiplex PCR; TCRdb's copy has only in-frame clones and leaves some out. The table records around 1.1 million clones, about 80% of them present only once. Sequencing input: memory CD4+ T cells from PBMCs. Subset denoted: CD45RA-negative fraction. Receptor source: a man between 18 and 35 years old in good health. Some clones in this sample may be carry-over from other donors' samples.

The V gene is TRBV19, the J gene TRBJ1-6; a weak D match, TRBD1 (6 bases). Trimming left V 3 bases short and J 6 bases short, with 9 bases between. The CDR3 contains 14 residues. Germline V gives CDR1 LNHDA, CDR2 SQIVND (reference sequence). In nucleotides, the CDR3 is TGTGCCAGTAGTATCGGACAGCTTAATTCACCCCTCCACTTT. The encoded protein is CASSIGQLNSPLHF.

The J gene is TRBJ2-2, the V gene TRBV27, with D perhaps matching TRBD1 (5 bases). The germline V gene has CDR1 MNHEY and CDR2 SMNVEV (reference sequence). The CDR3 spans 15 residues. The V end was cut by 6 bases, the J end by 0 bases, with 11 bases between. The DNA for the CDR3 is TGTGCCAGCAGAAGGGGCCCGACGAACACCGGGGAGCTGTTTTTT. Its translation is CASRRGPTNTGELFF.

This clone was observed once. The chain has TRBV6-1 and TRBJ2-1; the match to TRBD2 covers 7 bases. V was clipped by 1 base and J by 6 bases; unmatched bases: 12. The CDR3 is 17 residues long. In germline, CDR1 is MNHNS, CDR2 SASEGT. The CDR3 region is CASSEVLATTGGNEQFF. The CDR3 DNA sequence: TGTGCCAGCAGTGAAGTTTTAGCGACAACGGGGGGCAATGAGCAGTTCTTC.

V usage is TRBV9 and J usage is TRBJ2-5, with a possible D match to TRBD2 (5 bases). Germline V CDR1 and CDR2: SGDLS, YYNGEE. The ends were cut back, 4 bases at V and 1 base at J, with 14 bases in the middle. CDR3 length: 15 residues. The CDR3 DNA reads TGTGCCAGCAGCTTCCTGCCTAGCCCCCAAGAGACCCAGTACTTC. This codes for CASSFLPSPQETQYF. The full variable domain, its missing parts supplied by reference TRBV9 and TRBJ2-5, is DSGVTQTPKHLITATGQRVTLRCSPRSGDLSVYWYQQSLDQGLQFLIQYYNGEERAKGNILERFSAQQFPDLHSELNLSSLELGDSALYFCASSFLPSPQETQYFGPGTRLLVL.

The chain combines TRBV10-1 with TRBJ1-2, with a weak D call TRBD1 (5 bases). V lost 5 bases, J lost 0 bases, and 13 bases lay in between. CDR1 WNHNN and CDR2 SYGVQD come from the germline V gene (reference sequence). CDR3 length: 15 residues. This CDR3 reads CASSPPGETNYGYTF. CDR3 DNA sequence: TGCGCCAGCAGTCCCCCGGGGGAAACTAACTATGGCTACACCTTC.

The chain uses TRBV6-1 and TRBJ1-5; tentatively, D is TRBD1 (5 bases). The CDR3 totals 14 residues. From germline, CDR1 is MNHNS and CDR2 SASEGT. Trimming took 10 bases from V and 0 from J, leaving 13 bases between them. CDR3 in amino acids: CATWGTVSNQPQHF. For the CDR3, the DNA is TGTGCCACTTGGGGGACGGTTAGCAATCAGCCCCAGCATTTT.

The chain carries TRBV7-3 and TRBJ1-3, with TRBD1 as a possible D gene (5 bases). Trimming shortened V by 5 bases and J by 0 bases, and 11 bases separated the two germline ends. CDR1 and CDR2 from the germline V gene are SGHTA and FQGTGA. CDR3 size: 15 residues. DNA of the CDR3: TGTGCCAGCAGCGAACAGGCTACCTCTGGAAACACCATATATTTT. This sequence encodes CASSEQATSGNTIYF. The full variable domain, rest sourced from reference TRBV7-3 and TRBJ1-3, is GAGVSQTPSNKVTEKGKYVELRCDPISGHTALYWYRQSLGQGPEFLIYFQGTGAADDSGLPNDRFFAVRPEGSVSTLKIQRTERGDSAVYLCASSEQATSGNTIYFGEGSWLTVV.

This clone was picked up one time. The V call is TRBV7-3, the J call TRBJ1-1; D gene unclear. The CDR3 totals 13 residues. Trimming removed 3 bases from V and 5 bases from J, with 10 bases in between. Germline V gene data show CDR1 as SGHTA and CDR2 as FQGTGA. The CDR3 spells CASSFDFYTEAFF. CDR3 in DNA: TGTGCCAGCAGCTTCGACTTTTATACTGAAGCTTTCTTT.